This T cell receptor (beta chain) was retrieved from a study of Ad26.COV2.S vaccination and SARS-CoV-2 variants (dated by TCRdb to the early 2020s). General notes on the study: Vaccine-arm donors were drawn from COV1001, a multicentre, randomized, double-blind, placebo-controlled phase I-IIa trial of Ad26.COV2.S in healthy adults. Ad26.COV2.S was given intramuscularly at 5x10^10 or 1x10^11 viral particles, as a single shot or as two shots 56 days apart. TCRbeta repertoire sequencing served as the tool for gauging how specific and how broad the SARS-CoV-2-reactive T cell receptors were following Ad26.COV2.S vaccination. The TCR-sequenced set comprised around 30 samples: approximately 19 Ad26.COV2.S vaccine recipients, 5 placebo recipients and 8 SARS-CoV-2 convalescent individuals. Participants in the trial were split at random into five groups of five each, receiving low-dose or high-dose Ad26.COV2.S once or twice, or else placebo on both occasions. Investigators remained blinded to trial group allocation during experiments and outcome assessment.

A remark on this clone: Its antigen is not yet known. Within one base of it there is no much larger clone, and no base qualities were kept.

Summary of the overall study and its limitations: Comparing responses between vaccine doses or regimens was not something the study was powered to do. Spike-specific TCR breadth was higher in Ad26.COV2.S recipients than in placebo recipients (P = 0.0014). After vaccination, spike-specific CD8+ and CD4+ T cell responses were reported to show substantial breadth. Comparable non-spike TCR breadth was observed between vaccine and placebo recipients, consistent with only spike being contained in the vaccine. The authors noted that total T cell responses may have been underestimated by the TCR breadth and depth analyses.

The treatment or condition label corresponds to: over 15 received Ad26.COV2.S at low or high dose, single or two shots; 5 received placebo; per-sample allocation not given. Repertoires of vaccine and placebo recipients were sequenced from samples collected on day 63 after the first injection. Between 29 July and 7 August 2020, Cohort 1b enrolled about 27 adults aged 18-55 years at one site in Boston, USA. Ad26.COV2.S consisted of a replication-incompetent adenovirus type 26 vector by which a prefusion-stabilized SARS-CoV-2 spike protein from the original Wuhan strain was expressed. CDR3 length: 13 amino acids, cysteine to phenylalanine. The only DNA kept is the CDR3, 39 bases in frame from the first base. From the germline V gene, CDR1 is SGHTA and CDR2 is FQGNSA. Cut back by 5 bases and 8 bases, the V and J ends lie 13 bases apart. The immunoSEQ Assay was the method used to sequence TCRbeta CDR3 regions. After extraction, genomic DNA underwent amplification by bias-controlled multiplex PCR, followed by high-throughput sequencing. Processing in the source paper ran as follows. To quantify the absolute abundance of every unique TCRbeta CDR3 region, sequences were collapsed and filtered. T cell fraction was estimated by normalization of TCRbeta template counts to usable DNA, with usable DNA being measured through amplification of reference genes present in all nucleated cells. Repertoire TCRs were annotated as SARS-CoV-2-specific when V gene, CDR3 amino acid sequence and J gene were exactly matched to a known reactive TCR set. The reference SARS-CoV-2 TCR set was obtained from MIRA and was filtered for enrichment in COVID-19-positive ImmuneCODE repertoires, whereby public or cross-reactive TCRs were removed. Based on the MIRA antigens, annotated TCRs were further analysed at the level of specific ORF or position within ORF. Breadth was defined as annotated unique rearrangements over total unique productive rearrangements; depth was the summed frequency of those rearrangements. Two-sided Wilcoxon rank-sum tests were applied when comparing TCR breadth between groups. In its TCRdb copy, this immuneACCESS table keeps in-frame sequences only and misses some clones. Where compared with another copy, unresolved V genes explain less than half of these, and the others have no known cause. V, J and clone size were drawn from that table, and D and trimming were deduced from the DNA. The sample table contains hundreds of thousands of clones; only one count was recorded for 85% of them. The ten most abundant clones make up around 3.3% of the sample.

The sequence links TRBV7-2 to TRBJ2-1; a tentative D match to TRBD1 spans 6 bases. Here the sequenced sample was peripheral blood, taken in a trial of Ad26.COV2.S vaccine versus placebo. The clonotype was recovered from a person between 18 and 59 years old who received the Ad26.COV2.S COVID-19 vaccine or a placebo. The nucleotide sequence reads as follows: TGTGCCAGCAGCAATTACAGGGACCATGAGCAGTTCTTC. It specifies CASSNYRDHEQFF.